A single sample gave rise to the 18 T cell receptor beta chains below, sequenced in a study of shared clonotypes between healthy human individuals. Only CD45RO-negative cells positively selected for CCR7 counted as naive CD8 cells, so terminally differentiated effector memory CD45RA+ cells were excluded. The data were produced by immunoSEQ multiplex PCR, yet TCRdb's version contains in-frame clones alone and is incomplete. Found here are about 650,000 clones, nearly 97% of them singletons; the top ten hold around 0.097%. Sequences were obtained from naive CD8+ T cells sorted from blood. Source of these receptors: a woman in her 30s in good health.

The gene calls are TRBV30 and TRBJ1-1; D is perhaps TRBD1 (5 bases). Germline lookup yields CDR1 GTSNPN and CDR2 SVGIG (reference sequence). V shed 2 bases and J shed 5 bases, with 12 bases lying between them. This CDR3 region has 13 residues. The DNA for the CDR3 is TGTGCCTGGAGTTTTGGGGGAGGGACTGAAGCTTTCTTT. This sequence encodes CAWSFGGGTEAFF.

V is TRBV29-1 and J is TRBJ1-1; TRBD1 aligns across 7 bases. The V gene's germline CDR1 is SQVTM and CDR2 ANQGSEA. The CDR3 sequence is 16 residues long. The V and J ends lost 1 base and 1 base, in that order; junction bases with no gene match: 9. CDR3 nucleotide sequence: TGCAGCGTTGAAGGGCCCCAAAAGGGGGCGAACACTGAAGCTTTCTTT. Its protein product is CSVEGPQKGANTEAFF.

The DNA for the CDR3 is TGTGCCAGCAGCGTAGACCTAGCGGGAGGTTTCTACGAGCAGTACTTC. Translation: CASSVDLAGGFYEQYF. The chain combines TRBV9 with TRBJ2-7; 11 bases match TRBD2. The CDR3 contains 16 residues. The trim removed 0 bases at V and 3 bases at J, leaving 5 bases unmatched. CDR1 SGDLS and CDR2 YYNGEE come from the germline V gene.

To note about this clone: Other DNA sequences of this sample code for an identical CDR3. The chain links TRBV7-9 to TRBJ2-7, with D perhaps being TRBD1 or TRBD2 (6 bases each). V was shortened by 2 bases and J by 7 bases, with 15 bases between the two germline ends. CDR1 and CDR2 (germline): SEHNR, FQNEAQ (reference sequence). This CDR3 is built from 14 residues. This chain's CDR3 is CASSLTGQGREQYF. As DNA, the CDR3 is TGTGCCAGCAGCTTAACAGGGCAGGGGAGGGAGCAGTACTTC.

V gene TRBV28 combines with J gene TRBJ2-2; D is unresolved. In germline, CDR1 is MDHEN, CDR2 SYDVKM. The CDR3 consists of 13 residues. The germline V and J ends were trimmed by 9 bases and 3 bases, with 11 bases remaining between them. In nucleotides, the CDR3 is TGTGCCAGTCTGGCCGTATACACCGGGGAGCTGTTTTTT. Its translation: CASLAVYTGELFF. Filled out from reference TRBV28 and TRBJ2-2, the complete variable domain reads DVKVTQSSRYLVKRTGEKVFLECVQDMDHENMFWYRQDPGLGLRLIYFSYDVKMKEKGDIPEGYSVSREKKERFSLILESASTNQTSMYLCASLAVYTGELFFGEGSRLTVL.

As to this clone: Other DNA sequences in the sample encode the same CDR3. This chain joins TRBV4-1 and TRBJ1-1; D possibly corresponds to TRBD1 (5 bases). The CDR3 sequence is 14 residues long. V lost 1 base to trimming and J lost 6 bases, with 12 bases between them. Germline-derived CDR1 and CDR2 are MGHRA and YSYEKL. The CDR3 DNA follows: TGCGCCAGCAGCCAAGGGGGAATGGGGCCTGAAGCTTTCTTT. Translating gives CASSQGGMGPEAFF.

This clone was recorded once. The chain has TRBV27 and TRBJ2-1, with 7 bases that match TRBD1. The V and J ends lost 5 bases and 3 bases, in that order; junction bases with no gene match: 10. The CDR3 extends over 16 amino acids. Germline loops: CDR1 MNHEY, CDR2 SMNVEV (reference sequence). The CDR3 loop reads CASSTRDRENYNEQFF. CDR3 bases: TGTGCCAGCAGTACCAGAGACAGGGAGAACTACAATGAGCAGTTCTTC.

The chain uses TRBV5-1 and TRBJ2-3, with D perhaps being TRBD1 or TRBD2 (6 bases each). The CDR3 runs to 16 residues. Germline values: CDR1 SGHRS, CDR2 YFSETQ. Trimming left V 1 base short and J 2 bases short, with 14 bases between. CDR3 region: CASSLWGARNTDTQYF. The CDR3 bases are TGCGCCAGCAGCTTGTGGGGGGCCAGGAACACAGATACGCAGTATTTT.

The chain joins TRBV9 to TRBJ2-1; possible D gene TRBD2, 6 bases. The V gene's germline CDR1 is SGDLS and CDR2 YYNGEE. Trimming stripped 0 bases from V and 8 bases from J, with 12 bases between. This CDR3 has 14 amino acids. Here the CDR3 reads CASSVGRDPYEQFF. CDR3 coding DNA: TGTGCCAGCAGCGTAGGGCGGGATCCGTATGAGCAGTTCTTC.

The gene calls are TRBV10-3 and TRBJ2-3; D is perhaps TRBD2 (6 bases). V lost 8 bases and J 1 base, leaving 19 bases between the germline ends. This CDR3 has 16 amino acids. Germline V gives CDR1 ENHRY, CDR2 SYGVKD. CDR3 nucleotides: TGTGCCATCTCAAACACGGGAGTGAGGGGCACAGATACGCAGTATTTT. Protein product: CAISNTGVRGTDTQYF.

The chain carries TRBV14 and TRBJ2-6; D possibly corresponds to TRBD1 (5 bases). Germline V gene lookup returns CDR1 SGHDN and CDR2 FVKESK. CDR3 size: 16 residues. Between the trimmed V and J ends, which lost 1 base and 5 bases, there was a span of 12 bases. The CDR3 DNA reads as TGTGCCAGCAGCCAAGGACAGCCTCTGAGGGCCAACGTCCTGACTTTC. It translates to CASSQGQPLRANVLTF.

The CDR3 spells CASTGGTDSSNYGYTF. CDR3 nucleotides: TGTGCCAGCACCGGAGGTACGGACAGCAGTAACTATGGCTACACCTTC. V is TRBV9 and J is TRBJ1-2; a possible D gene is TRBD1 (6 bases). The CDR3 consists of 16 residues. V was shortened by 6 bases and J by 1 base, with 19 bases between the two germline ends. CDR1 and CDR2 from the germline V gene are SGDLS and YYNGEE.

The V gene is TRBV4-2, the J gene TRBJ2-1; 7 nucleotides match TRBD1. The V and J ends lost 0 bases and 9 bases, in that order; junction bases with no gene match: 5. The CDR3 is 14 residues long. The germline V gene has CDR1 LGHNA and CDR2 YNFKEQ. This CDR3 reads CASSQENRGGEQFF. Written as DNA, the CDR3 is TGTGCCAGCAGCCAAGAAAACAGGGGTGGTGAGCAGTTCTTC.

This clone occurred once. The chain couples TRBV2 to TRBJ2-1; D might be TRBD2 (5 bases). This CDR3 comprises 14 residues. The V and J ends lost 10 bases and 0 bases respectively, with 13 bases between them. Germline V gene sequence: CDR1 SNHLY, CDR2 FYNNEI. The CDR3 DNA sequence: TGTGCCACCACGACTATCTCCTCCTACAATGAGCAGTTCTTC. Encoded protein: CATTTISSYNEQFF. The full variable domain, with the rest looked up from reference TRBV2 and TRBJ2-1, is EPEVTQTPSHQVTQMGQEVILRCVPISNHLYFYWYRQILGQKVEFLVSFYNNEISEKSEIFDDQFSVERPDGSNFTLKIRSTKLEDSAMYFCATTTISSYNEQFFGPGTRLTVL.

V usage is TRBV2 and J usage is TRBJ2-7, with D hard to call. The CDR3 extends over 15 amino acids. V gave up 6 bases and J gave up 0 bases, with 15 bases separating them. Germline loops: CDR1 SNHLY, CDR2 FYNNEI. CDR3 region: CASRKDPGSSYEQYF. The CDR3 bases are TGTGCCAGCAGGAAGGATCCAGGCAGCTCCTACGAGCAGTACTTC.

The chain has TRBV4-1 and TRBJ1-1, with unresolved D. Trimming removed 2 bases at V and 5 bases at J, with 12 bases between. The CDR3 length is 14 residues. Germline loops: CDR1 MGHRA, CDR2 YSYEKL. CDR3 protein: CASSQLEGVTEAFF. In DNA form, the CDR3 reads TGCGCCAGCAGCCAACTGGAGGGAGTTACTGAAGCTTTCTTT.

The chain links TRBV10-2 to TRBJ2-7, with TRBD2 matching 7 bases. Germline V lookup: CDR1 WSHSY, CDR2 SAAADI. The V and J ends lost 10 bases and 7 bases, in that order; junction bases with no gene match: 7. The length of the CDR3 is 11 residues. CDR3 sequence (DNA): TGCGCCACTGGGGAGGGCGGAGAGCAGTACTTC. Translating it yields CATGEGGEQYF.

This chain uses TRBV28 with TRBJ2-7; D unclear. The germline V gene has CDR1 MDHEN and CDR2 SYDVKM. This CDR3 spans 13 amino acids. Deletions cut 8 bases from V and 3 bases from J, with 14 bases between. DNA for the CDR3: TGTGCCAGCGCCACCCCTGGCGGCTACGAGCAGTACTTC. Its protein product is CASATPGGYEQYF.